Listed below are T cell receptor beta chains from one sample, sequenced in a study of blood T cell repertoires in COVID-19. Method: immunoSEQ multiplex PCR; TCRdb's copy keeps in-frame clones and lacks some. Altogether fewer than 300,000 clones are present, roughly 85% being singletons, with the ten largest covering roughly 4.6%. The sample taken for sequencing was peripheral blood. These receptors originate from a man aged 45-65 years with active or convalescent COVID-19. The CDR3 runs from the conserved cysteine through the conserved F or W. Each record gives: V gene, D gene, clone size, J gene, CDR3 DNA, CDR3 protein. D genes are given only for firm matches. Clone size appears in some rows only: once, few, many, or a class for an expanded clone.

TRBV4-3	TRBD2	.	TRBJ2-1	TGCGCCAGCAGCCCTAAGCGCGTAGCGGGAGGCAAGAGTGAGCAGTTCTTC	CASSPKRVAGGKSEQFF
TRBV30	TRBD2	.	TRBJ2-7	TGTGCCTGGAGTTCCGTAGCGGGAGTTGAGTACGAGCAGTACTTC	CAWSSVAGVEYEQYF
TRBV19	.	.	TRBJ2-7	TGTGCCAGTAGTACCAGCCCTGACGGAGGCAACCTTTCCTACGAGCAGTACTTC	CASSTSPDGGNLSYEQYF
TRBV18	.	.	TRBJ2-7	TGTGCCAGCTCTCAGGACTACCCATCCGAGCAGTACTTC	CASSQDYPSEQYF
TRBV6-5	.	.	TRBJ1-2	TGTGCCAGCAGGATGTCGGGTAACTATGGCTACACCTTC	CASRMSGNYGYTF
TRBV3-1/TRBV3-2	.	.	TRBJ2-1	TGTGCCAGCAGCCAAGAGTTAGAGCAGTTCTTC	CASSQELEQFF
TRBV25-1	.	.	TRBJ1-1	TGTGCCAGCAGTGAACTCGGGGGCACTGAAGCTTTCTTT	CASSELGGTEAFF
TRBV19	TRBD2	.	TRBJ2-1	TGTGCCAGTACCAAGACTAGCGGGAGGCACAATGAGCAGTTCTTC	CASTKTSGRHNEQFF
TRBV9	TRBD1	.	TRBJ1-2	TGTGCCAGCAGCGGCGGACCCGACAGGGCCTATGGCTACACCTTC	CASSGGPDRAYGYTF
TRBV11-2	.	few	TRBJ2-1	TGTGCCAGCAGCTTAGCTAGAAACTCCTACAATGAGCAGTTCTTC	CASSLARNSYNEQFF
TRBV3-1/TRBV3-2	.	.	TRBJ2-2	TGTGCCAGCAGCCAGAGTACCGGGGAGCTGTTTTTT	CASSQSTGELFF
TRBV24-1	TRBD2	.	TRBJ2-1	TGTGCCACCAGTGATTCTCGAGCGGGAGTCTCCTACAATGAGCAGTTCTTC	CATSDSRAGVSYNEQFF
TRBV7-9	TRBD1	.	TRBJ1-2	TGTGCCAGCAGCTCGCCCGGGACAGAGACCTTAAACTATGGCTACACCTTC	CASSSPGTETLNYGYTF
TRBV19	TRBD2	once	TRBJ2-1	TGTGCCAGTAGCGTGGGGACTAGCGGGAGGACTTGGGATGAGCAGTTCTTC	CASSVGTSGRTWDEQFF
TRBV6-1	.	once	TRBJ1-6	TGTGCCAGCAGTGAGCAATGGAGCTCCTATAATTCACCCCTCCACTTT	CASSEQWSSYNSPLHF
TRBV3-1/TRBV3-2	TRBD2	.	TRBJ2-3	TGTGCCACCGCCCCAGGAGGGAGGGGCACAGATACGCAGTATTTT	CATAPGGRGTDTQYF
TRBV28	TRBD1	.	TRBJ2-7	TGTGCCAGCAGAGCACCGGGACAGGGTATTAGCGAGCAGTACTTC	CASRAPGQGISEQYF
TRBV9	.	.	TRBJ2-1	TGTGCCAGCAGCGTAGAAGTCGGTTACAATGAGCAGTTCTTC	CASSVEVGYNEQFF
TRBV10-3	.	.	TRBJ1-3	TGTGCCATCAGTCAGAACTCTGGAAACACCATATATTTT	CAISQNSGNTIYF
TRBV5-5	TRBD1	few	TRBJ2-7	TGTGCCAGCAGCTTCGGGACAGGGGTCCACGAGCAGTACTTC	CASSFGTGVHEQYF
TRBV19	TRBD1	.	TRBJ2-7	TGTGCCAGTAGTTCTTCCGGACAGGGAAGGTACGAGCAGTACTTC	CASSSSGQGRYEQYF
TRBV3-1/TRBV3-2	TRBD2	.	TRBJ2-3	TGTGCCAGCAGCCGTGGGACTAGCGGGAGGGCCTGGGAAGATACGCAGTATTTT	CASSRGTSGRAWEDTQYF
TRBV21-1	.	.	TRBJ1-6	TGTGCCAGCAGCGAAGAAGCTCGGGACAGCCTTAATTCACCCCTCCACTTT	CASSEEARDSLNSPLHF
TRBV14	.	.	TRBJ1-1	TGTGCCAGCAGCCCTCTCAGGGCTGACACTGAAGCTTTCTTT	CASSPLRADTEAFF
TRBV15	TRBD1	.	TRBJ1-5	TGTGCCACCAGCCAAGGACAGGTATACAATCAGCCCCAGCATTTT	CATSQGQVYNQPQHF
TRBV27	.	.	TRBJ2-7	TGTGCCAGCAGTTTCGGGCAGGGAAAAGAGCAGTACTTC	CASSFGQGKEQYF
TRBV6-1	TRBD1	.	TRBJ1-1	TGTGCCAGCAGTGTCTCCAGGGGGCGCTTCGCGAACACTGAAGCTTTCTTT	CASSVSRGRFANTEAFF
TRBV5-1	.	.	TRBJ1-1	TGCGCCAGCAGCTTGGTCGGACAAATGAACACTGAAGCTTTCTTT	CASSLVGQMNTEAFF
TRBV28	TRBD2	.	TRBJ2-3	TGTGCCAGCTTGACTAGCGGGGGGGCGGGAGATACGCAGTATTTT	CASLTSGGAGDTQYF
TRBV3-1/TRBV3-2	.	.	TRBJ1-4	TGTGCCAGCAGCCACCGTGGACAGTCGTTGGTTGAAAAACTGTTTTTT	CASSHRGQSLVEKLFF
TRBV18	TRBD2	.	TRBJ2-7	TGTGCCAGCTCACCACGCCGACTAGCGTTATCCGAGCAGTACTTC	CASSPRRLALSEQYF
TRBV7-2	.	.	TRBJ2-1	TGTGCCAGCAGCTTAGTAGAGGAAGAGCAGTTCTTC	CASSLVEEEQFF
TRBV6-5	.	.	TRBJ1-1	TGTGCCAGCAGCCAAGGGGGATCTACCACTGAAGCTTTCTTT	CASSQGGSTTEAFF
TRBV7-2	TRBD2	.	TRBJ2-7	TGTGCCAGCAAAAGGGAGGGCCGCCACGAGCAGTACTTC	CASKREGRHEQYF
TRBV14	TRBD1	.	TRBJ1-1	TGTGCCAGCAGCCTGGTACAGGGGGCCCCGAACACTGAAGCTTTCTTT	CASSLVQGAPNTEAFF
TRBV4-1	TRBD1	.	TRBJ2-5	TGCGCCAGCAGCCAAACAGGGGGGCCGGAGACCCAGTACTTC	CASSQTGGPETQYF
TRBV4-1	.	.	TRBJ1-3	TGCGCCAGCAGCCAAGTTTTGGGCCCTCGGAACACCATATATTTT	CASSQVLGPRNTIYF
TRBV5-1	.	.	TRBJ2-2	TGCGCCAGCAGCCCAAACAACGGAGGGATCACCGGGGAGCTGTTTTTT	CASSPNNGGITGELFF
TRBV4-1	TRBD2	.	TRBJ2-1	TGCGCCAGCAGCCAATCCTCCGGGACTAGCGGCTACAATGAGCAGTTCTTC	CASSQSSGTSGYNEQFF
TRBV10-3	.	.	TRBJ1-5	TGTGCCATCAGTGATGGAGCAGAGCGAAATCAGCCCCAGCATTTT	CAISDGAERNQPQHF
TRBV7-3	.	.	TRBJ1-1	TGTGCCAGCAGCGTCACAGGGAACACTGAAGCTTTCTTT	CASSVTGNTEAFF
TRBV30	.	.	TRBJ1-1	TGTGCCTGGAAGATTATAGGGGCGAACACTGAAGCTTTCTTT	CAWKIIGANTEAFF
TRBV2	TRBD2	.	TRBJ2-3	TGTGCCAGCTACGGGAGGCCCGGGACTATGAGCACAGATACGCAGTATTTT	CASYGRPGTMSTDTQYF
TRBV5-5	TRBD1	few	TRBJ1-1	TGTGCCAGCAGCTTGGGCCACCCCACCGGGACAGGGTTGAACACTGAAGCTTTCTTT	CASSLGHPTGTGLNTEAFF
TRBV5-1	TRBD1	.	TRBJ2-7	TGCGCCAGCAGCTTGGCCTCGTTACGTGACAGGGGGACCGAGCAGTACTTC	CASSLASLRDRGTEQYF
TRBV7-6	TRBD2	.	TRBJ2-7	TGTGCCAGCAGCCCGCGCCAAACGATTCAGACTAGCGTACCCTACGAGCAGTACTTC	CASSPRQTIQTSVPYEQYF
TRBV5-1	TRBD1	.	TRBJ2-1	TGCGCCAGCAGCTTGGGGGGACAGGTATACAATGAGCAGTTCTTC	CASSLGGQVYNEQFF
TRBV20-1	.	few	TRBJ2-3	TGCAGTGCTAGTGGGGGGCTAGCGGCCCCCACAGATACGCAGTATTTT	CSASGGLAAPTDTQYF
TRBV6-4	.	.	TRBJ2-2	TGTGCCAGCAGTTTAGAGGGCACCGGGGAGCTGTTTTTT	CASSLEGTGELFF
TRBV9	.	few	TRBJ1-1	TGTGCCAGCAGCGTAGCGCCAGGGCCGAACACTGAAGCTTTCTTT	CASSVAPGPNTEAFF
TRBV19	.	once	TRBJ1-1	TGTGCCAGTACACCGGGGTTCGCCCGATCGATGAACACTGAAGCTTTCTTT	CASTPGFARSMNTEAFF